One sample yielded the 4 T cell receptor beta chains listed below, sequenced in a study of blood T cell repertoires in COVID-19. The repertoire was sequenced with immunoSEQ multiplex PCR; TCRdb's copy has only in-frame clones and lacks some. Of around 49,000 clones listed, roughly 90% were seen once; the top ten hold around 2.1%. What was sequenced was peripheral blood. These receptors came from a human donor in a cohort sampled during active COVID-19.

This clone was seen more than once but under ten times. This chain connects TRBV2 to TRBJ1-1, with 9 bases identical to TRBD1. The CDR3 consists of 16 residues. The germline V gene has CDR1 SNHLY and CDR2 FYNNEI. With V trimmed by 5 bases and J by 2 bases, 9 bases remained unmatched. The CDR3 DNA reads as TGTGCCAGCAGTCTACAGGGGGCGAGATCTAACACTGAAGCTTTCTTT. It translates to CASSLQGARSNTEAFF.

J is TRBJ2-2 and V is TRBV2, with 8 bases lining up with TRBD2. CDR1 is SNHLY, CDR2 FYNNEI, per germline. V shed 2 bases, J shed 1 base, and the junction held 6 bases outside the gene matches. The CDR3 extends over 17 amino acids. Here the CDR3 DNA reads TGTGCCAGCAGTGAAAGCGGGGGTCCAATGAACACCGGGGAGCTGTTTTTT. This encodes CASSESGGPMNTGELFF.

This clone was found a few times. DNA of the CDR3: TGTGCCAGCAGCCCCGGCCCGGGGCAGCCCCAGCATTTT. Amino acid sequence: CASSPGPGQPQHF. The V call is TRBV7-9, the J call TRBJ1-5, with D hard to call. Germline CDR1 SEHNR, CDR2 FQNEAQ (reference sequence). This CDR3 region has 13 residues. With 5 bases removed from V and 7 bases from J, the gap between germline ends came to 12 bases. The full variable domain, rest sourced from reference TRBV7-9 and TRBJ1-5, is DTGVSQNPRHKITKRGQNVTFRCDPISEHNRLYWYRQTLGQGPEFLTYFQNEAQLEKSRLLSDRFSAERPKGSFSTLEIQRTEQGDSAMYLCASSPGPGQPQHFGDGTRLSIL.

The chain employs TRBV7-2 and TRBJ2-1; 7 bases are a match to TRBD1. The CDR3 length is 17 residues. The V and J ends lost 5 bases and 0 bases, in that order; junction bases with no gene match: 10. The germline V gene encodes CDR1 SGHTA and CDR2 FQGNSA. The CDR3 region is CASSKQTGTRSYNEQFF. The CDR3 nucleotides are TGTGCCAGCAGCAAACAGACAGGGACCCGCTCCTACAATGAGCAGTTCTTC. The variable domain in full, with the rest retrieved from reference TRBV7-2 and TRBJ2-1, is GAGVSQSPSNKVTEKGKDVELRCDPISGHTALYWYRQSLGQGLEFLIYFQGNSAPDKSGLPSDRFSAERTGGSVSTLTIQRTQQEDSAVYLCASSKQTGTRSYNEQFFGPGTRLTVL.